These 27 T cell receptor beta chains came from one sample sequenced in a study of T cell responses to AZD1222 COVID-19 vaccine. Only in-frame clones appear in the TCRdb table, and some are missing; sequencing was by immunoSEQ multiplex PCR. The sample holds fewer than 65,000 clones, approximately 79% seen once. This specimen consisted of peripheral blood, obtained on day 0 of AZD1222 vaccination. All receptors come from an adult in good health.

V usage is TRBV27 and J usage is TRBJ1-1, with D uncertain. The germline V gene encodes CDR1 MNHEY and CDR2 SMNVEV (reference sequence). The CDR3 runs 14 residues. V was clipped by 3 bases and J by 0 bases, with 8 bases between them. The CDR3 spells CASSLESMNTEAFF. Written as DNA, the CDR3 is TGTGCCAGCAGTTTGGAGAGCATGAACACTGAAGCTTTCTTT.

The rearrangement joins TRBV5-6 to TRBJ1-4; D is possibly TRBD1 (5 bases). Per the germline V gene, CDR1 is SGHDT and CDR2 is YYEEEE. The CDR3 sequence is 14 residues long. Trimming cost V 4 bases and J 4 bases, with 11 bases left between them. The CDR3 DNA follows: TGTGCCAGCAGCAGGGACGGTTTTAATGAAAAACTGTTTTTT. Translating gives CASSRDGFNEKLFF. The variable domain in full, completed from reference TRBV5-6 and TRBJ1-4, reads DAGVTQSPTHLIKTRGQQVTLRCSPKSGHDTVSWYQQALGQGPQFIFQYYEEEERQRGNFPDRFSGHQFPNYSSELNVNALLLGDSALYLCASSRDGFNEKLFFGSGTQLSVL.

This rearrangement joins TRBV7-2 to TRBJ2-5, with TRBD2 as a possible D gene (7 bases). V was trimmed by 1 base and J by 5 bases, leaving 17 bases between them. Germline values: CDR1 SGHTA, CDR2 FQGNSA. The CDR3 has 16 residues. The CDR3 sequence: CASSLGLAGARETQYF. As DNA, the CDR3 is TGTGCCAGCAGCTTAGGTCTGGCGGGGGCCAGGGAGACCCAGTACTTC.

The chain has TRBV5-1 and TRBJ2-1, with TRBD1 matching 11 bases. V trimming: 4 bases; J trimming: 4 bases; junction bases outside the gene matches: 10. The CDR3 is made up of 17 amino acids. Germline V lookup: CDR1 SGHRS, CDR2 YFSETQ. The CDR3 here is CASSRRTGGLMYNEQFF. CDR3 nucleotide sequence: TGCGCCAGCAGCAGACGGACAGGGGGCTTGATGTACAATGAGCAGTTCTTC.

This chain links TRBV7-8 with TRBJ1-5; 7 bases fit TRBD1. Germline CDR1 is SGHVS and CDR2 is FQNEAQ. The J segment lost 11 bases and the V segment lost 2 bases, leaving 12 bases of the junction unmatched. This CDR3 is built from 15 residues. CDR3 residues: CASSLPQTGWSAQHF. The DNA for the CDR3 is TGTGCCAGCAGCTTACCCCAGACAGGGTGGAGCGCCCAGCATTTT.

The genes are TRBV6-5 and TRBJ1-2; TRBD1 aligns across 7 bases. The ends lost 6 bases at V and 2 bases at J; junction bases unmatched: 9. Germline V gene sequence: CDR1 MNHEY, CDR2 SVGAGI. The CDR3 extends over 15 amino acids. CDR3 loop: CASRTRQGLNYGYTF. The DNA for the CDR3 is TGTGCCAGCAGAACCCGACAGGGTTTAAACTATGGCTACACCTTC.

This chain uses TRBV12-3 or TRBV12-4 with TRBJ2-1; D is perhaps TRBD2 (5 bases). The CDR3 is 12 amino acids. V lost 2 bases, J lost 10 bases, and 9 bases lay in between. CDR3 amino acids: CASSLPGLEQFF. Here the CDR3 DNA reads TGTGCCAGCAGTTTACCAGGACTGGAGCAGTTCTTC.

The chain joins TRBV6-6 to TRBJ2-1, with TRBD1 identical over 8 bases. Germline V gene data show CDR1 as MNHNY and CDR2 as SVGAGI (reference sequence). This CDR3 is built from 13 residues. The V segment lost 7 bases and the J segment 3 bases; nucleotides outside the gene matches: 2. Here the CDR3 reads CASTTGGYNEQFF. Here the CDR3 DNA reads TGTGCCAGCACTACAGGGGGCTACAATGAGCAGTTCTTC.

V gene TRBV28 combines with J gene TRBJ2-1; TRBD2 agrees at 9 bases. The CDR3 is 15 residues long. Germline assignment: CDR1 MDHEN and CDR2 SYDVKM. V shed 3 bases, J shed 1 base, and the junction held 1 base outside the gene matches. The CDR3: CASSFLAGSYNEQFF. CDR3 DNA sequence: TGTGCCAGCAGTTTTCTAGCGGGATCCTACAATGAGCAGTTCTTC.

The chain has TRBV7-2 and TRBJ2-3, with no clear D. Trimming pared 1 base from V and 2 bases from J, leaving 10 bases between. The CDR3 is 15 residues long. CDR1 and CDR2 from the germline V gene are SGHTA and FQGNSA. CDR3: CASSLGGKPTDTQYF. The DNA for the CDR3 is TGTGCCAGCAGCTTAGGGGGTAAACCCACAGATACGCAGTATTTT.

The chain carries TRBV3-1 (or the pseudogene TRBV3-2) and TRBJ1-1; D is undetermined. Between the trimmed V and J ends, which lost 4 bases and 1 base, there was a span of 10 bases. The CDR3 contains 14 residues. Germline V gene sequence: CDR1 LGHDT, CDR2 YNNKEL (reference sequence). CDR3 DNA: TGTGCCAGCAGCCCCGGGGATCAGAACACTGAAGCTTTCTTT. Its translation is CASSPGDQNTEAFF.

This CDR3 is CASSPPAANYGYTF. For the CDR3, the DNA is TGTGCCAGCTCACCACCTGCAGCAAACTATGGCTACACCTTC. This chain joins TRBV18 and TRBJ1-2; no firm D call. Germline CDR1 and CDR2: KGHSH and LQKENI. V was clipped by 0 bases and J by 2 bases, with 7 bases between them. CDR3 length equals 14 residues.

This clone was found a few times. V and J are TRBV12-5 and TRBJ1-6; possibly TRBD1 for D (6 bases). Germline V lookup: CDR1 LGHNT, CDR2 FRNRAP. V was trimmed by 6 bases and J by 10 bases, leaving 16 bases between them. The CDR3 extends over 14 amino acids. The chain's CDR3 is CASGASGGWSPLHF. The CDR3 bases are TGTGCTAGTGGCGCCTCGGGGGGCTGGTCACCCCTCCACTTT.

This clone was counted once. The rearrangement joins TRBV4-3 to TRBJ2-1, with D unclear. Trimming left V 4 bases short and J 1 base short, with 11 bases between. The CDR3 has 15 residues. The germline V gene encodes CDR1 LGHNA and CDR2 YSLEER. The DNA of the CDR3 is TGCGCCAGCAGCCGCCAAGTCGCTTCCTACAATGAGCAGTTCTTC. Translating it yields CASSRQVASYNEQFF.

This CDR3 reads CASSPGTGELNYGYTF. The CDR3 DNA reads as TGTGCCAGCAGCCCCGGGACAGGGGAGTTGAACTATGGCTACACCTTC. J is TRBJ1-2 and V is TRBV5-6, with 10 bases lining up with TRBD1. CDR1 is SGHDT, CDR2 YYEEEE, per germline. J was trimmed by 2 bases and V by 4 bases; bases with no gene match: 8. The length of the CDR3 is 16 residues.

This chain links TRBV5-1 with TRBJ2-2, with TRBD2 matching over 11 bases. CDR1 and CDR2 from the germline V gene are SGHRS and YFSETQ. The CDR3 sequence is 18 residues long. V was pared by 2 bases and J by 2 bases, with 8 bases of the junction left unmatched. CDR3 in amino acids: CASSLAGTSGRNTGELFF. DNA for the CDR3: TGCGCCAGCAGCTTAGCCGGGACTAGCGGTAGAAACACCGGGGAGCTGTTTTTT.

The chain uses TRBV12-3 or TRBV12-4 and TRBJ1-2; D call uncertain. V lost 5 bases and J lost 4, with 11 bases in between. This CDR3 region has 13 residues. The CDR3 here is CASSPPGGYGYTF. The DNA for the CDR3 is TGTGCCAGCAGTCCCCCGGGCGGCTATGGCTACACCTTC.

V and J are TRBV19 and TRBJ1-5; D unclear. The CDR3 runs 12 residues. V gave up 10 bases and J gave up 0 bases, with 7 bases separating them. The V gene's germline CDR1 is LNHDA and CDR2 SQIVND (reference sequence). In DNA form, the CDR3 reads TGTGCCACCCAATTTAGCAATCAGCCCCAGCATTTT. This codes for CATQFSNQPQHF.

The genes are TRBV7-9 and TRBJ1-1, with D perhaps matching TRBD1 (6 bases). Per the germline V gene, CDR1 is SEHNR and CDR2 is FQNEAQ (reference sequence). The CDR3 is made up of 15 amino acids. V was clipped by 3 bases and J by 5 bases, with 16 bases between them. In DNA, the CDR3 is TGTGCCAGCAGCTTCCCGGGCCTGAGGGGGACTGAAGCTTTCTTT. This gives the protein CASSFPGLRGTEAFF.

This rearrangement joins TRBV11-2 to TRBJ1-1, with D possibly matching TRBD1 (6 bases). The V gene's germline CDR1 is SGHAT and CDR2 FQNNGV. This CDR3 spans 17 amino acids. Trimming removed 3 bases at V and 0 bases at J, with 17 bases between. For the CDR3, the DNA is TGTGCCAGCAGCTTTTTTGGGGCAGGGGACCTGAACACTGAAGCTTTCTTT. Residues: CASSFFGAGDLNTEAFF. Complete variable domain (other parts from reference TRBV11-2 and TRBJ1-1): EAGVAQSPRYKIIEKRQSVAFWCNPISGHATLYWYQQILGQGPKLLIQFQNNGVVDDSQLPKDRFSAERLKGVDSTLKIQPAKLEDSAVYLCASSFFGAGDLNTEAFFGQGTRLTVV.

This chain connects TRBV7-3 to TRBJ2-7; possibly TRBD1 for D (5 bases). The V end was cut by 0 bases, the J end by 7 bases, with 10 bases between. The CDR3 has 13 amino acids. The germline CDR1 and CDR2 sequences are SGHTA and FQGTGA. CDR3 sequence: CASSLTGPGEQYF. The CDR3 DNA is TGTGCCAGCAGCTTAACGGGGCCAGGGGAGCAGTACTTC.

The V call is TRBV5-4, the J call TRBJ1-1; D uncertain. The V end was cut by 1 base, the J end by 7 bases, with 17 bases between. The germline CDR1 and CDR2 sequences are SGHNT and YYREEE (reference sequence). This CDR3 is built from 15 residues. CDR3 loop: CASSLYSSTSYEAFF. DNA for the CDR3: TGTGCCAGCAGCTTGTACAGCAGCACCTCTTATGAAGCTTTCTTT. Supplemented by reference TRBV5-4 and TRBJ1-1, the full variable domain reads ETGVTQSPTHLIKTRGQQVTLRCSSQSGHNTVSWYQQALGQGPQFIFQYYREEENGRGNFPPRFSGLQFPNYSSELNVNALELDDSALYLCASSLYSSTSYEAFFGQGTRLTVV.

The chain recombines TRBV7-2 with TRBJ2-1; 12 nucleotides line up with TRBD2. The CDR3 spans 17 residues. V gave up 5 bases and J gave up 0 bases; unmatched junction bases: 5. Germline V gene sequence: CDR1 SGHTA, CDR2 FQGNSA. The CDR3: CASSIGTSGLSYNEQFF. The DNA for the CDR3 is TGTGCCAGCAGCATCGGGACTAGCGGGCTCTCCTACAATGAGCAGTTCTTC.

The genes are TRBV28 and TRBJ1-2, with a weak D call TRBD1 (5 bases). Trimming removed 7 bases from V and 4 bases from J, with 19 bases in between. The CDR3 covers 15 residues. Germline-derived CDR1 and CDR2 are MDHEN and SYDVKM. CDR3 in DNA: TGTGCCAGCATCTCATTGGGGCGTCGAAGCTATGGCTACACCTTC. Translated, it gives CASISLGRRSYGYTF.

This clone was counted a single time. Here the CDR3 DNA reads TGCAGTGCTACTAACGACTATGGCTACACCTTC. Translating it yields CSATNDYGYTF. J is TRBJ1-2 and V is TRBV20-1; D not certain. The germline V gene encodes CDR1 DFQATT and CDR2 SNEGSKA (reference sequence). CDR3 length: 11 residues. V gave up 4 bases and J gave up 3 bases, with 6 bases separating them.

The chain links TRBV12-3 or TRBV12-4 to TRBJ1-5; D ambiguous. V lost 4 bases, J lost 3 bases, and 7 bases lay in between. This CDR3 has 13 amino acids. CDR3 sequence reads: CASSYSTNQPQHF. The CDR3 bases are TGTGCCAGCAGTTACAGCACCAATCAGCCCCAGCATTTT.

The V call is TRBV3-1 (or the pseudogene TRBV3-2), the J call TRBJ2-7; D is perhaps TRBD2 (5 bases). This CDR3 has 14 residues. Trimming removed 5 bases from V and 3 bases from J, with 14 bases in between. The germline V gene encodes CDR1 LGHDT and CDR2 YNNKEL (reference sequence). The CDR3 sequence: CASSDPSRVYEQYF. In DNA form, the CDR3 reads TGTGCCAGCAGCGACCCCTCGAGGGTCTACGAGCAGTACTTC.